This TCR beta chain was documented in a study of identical twins. The CDR3 extends over 15 amino acids. Germline V gene lookup returns CDR1 LNHDA and CDR2 SQIVND (reference sequence). Trimming shortened V by 4 bases and J by 0 bases, and 9 bases separated the two germline ends. TCRdb recomputed calls from the 5' RACE reads with MiXCR, one row per CDR3 protein. The profile shows about 250,000 distinct CDR3 sequences, around 15% of them singletons. The sample was memory (CD45RO+) T cells sorted from blood. The V and J genes are TRBV19 and TRBJ2-2; D remains unclear. The origin of this receptor is a woman aged 18-29 years in good health. DNA for the CDR3: TGTGCCAGTAGTAGAGTCCTAACGAACACCGGGGAGCTGTTTTTT. It is translated as CASSRVLTNTGELFF.